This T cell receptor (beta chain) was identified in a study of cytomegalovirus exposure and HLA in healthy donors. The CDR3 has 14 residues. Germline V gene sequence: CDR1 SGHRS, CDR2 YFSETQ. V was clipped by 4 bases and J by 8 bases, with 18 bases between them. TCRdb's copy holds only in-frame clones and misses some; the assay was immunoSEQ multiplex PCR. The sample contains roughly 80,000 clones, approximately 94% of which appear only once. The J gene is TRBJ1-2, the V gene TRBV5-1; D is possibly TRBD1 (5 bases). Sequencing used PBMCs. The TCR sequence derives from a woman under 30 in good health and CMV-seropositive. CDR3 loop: CASSLGQASGGYTF. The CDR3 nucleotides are TGCGCCAGCAGCCTCGGACAAGCTTCTGGCGGCTACACCTTC.